This T cell receptor (beta chain) appears in the sequencing data of a study of Ad26.COV2.S vaccination and SARS-CoV-2 variants. Study-level findings and limits: Analytic work on TCR breadth and depth might have understated the full extent of total T cell responses.

Trimming shortened V by 2 bases and J by 5 bases, and 4 bases separated the two germline ends. From germline, CDR1 is MNHEY and CDR2 SVGAGI. The CDR3 is 12 amino acids. As for treatment: roughly 20 received Ad26.COV2.S at low or high dose, single or two shots; 5 received placebo; per-sample allocation not given. Sampling was done on day 63 after the first vaccine or placebo injection. Only a few counts were recorded for this clone. Its antigen is not known. Only in-frame clones appear in the TCRdb table, and some are missing; sequencing was by immunoSEQ multiplex PCR. The sample yields a few hundred thousand clones, under 90% seen once.

Sequences were derived from peripheral blood, sampled in a trial of Ad26.COV2.S vaccine versus placebo. The chain has TRBV6-5 and TRBJ1-5; D gene unclear. The TCR originated in a person aged 18-65 years who received the Ad26.COV2.S COVID-19 vaccine or a placebo. The CDR3 sequence is CASSYGDQPQHF. CDR3 bases: TGTGCCAGCAGTTACGGGGATCAGCCCCAGCATTTT.